This T cell receptor (beta chain) derives from a study of T cells in Graves' hyperthyroidism and ophthalmopathy. Overall study results and limits: Most thyroid clonotypes with frequency above 0.001 were detected in blood.

About this clonotype: Its specificity is unknown.

V lost 4 bases, J lost 1 base, and 4 bases stayed unmatched. CDR1 and CDR2 from the germline V gene are SGHTA and FQGNSA. The CDR3 length is 15 residues. TCR beta CDR3 regions were amplified from RNA transcripts. A first-round RT-PCR of the TCR CDR3 used the HTBI primer set. TCRdb analysed the multiplex PCR reads with MiXCR anew, one entry per CDR3 protein. The repertoire holds 280,000 or so distinct CDR3 sequences, 12% to 15% seen once, with 30% to 35% in the top ten. This TCR was sampled from a woman in her 50s with Graves' hyperthyroidism that later progressed to Graves' ophthalmopathy. The chain couples TRBV7-2 to TRBJ2-7; 10 bases line up with TRBD2. Sequenced: blood. CDR3 residues: CASSSTSGRSYEQYF. The CDR3 DNA sequence: TGTGCCAGCAGCTCGACTAGCGGGCGATCCTACGAGCAGTACTTC.